This T cell receptor (beta chain) was identified during a study of CD8+ T cells in alopecia areata. Study-wide background: Grafts of skin from C3H/HeJ donors aged about 6-12 months with spontaneous alopecia went to female C3H/HeJ mice aged 7-10 weeks. Study results and limitations: In lesional scalp, particularly from alopecia totalis/universalis, clonality was higher than in normal scalp.

Per the germline V gene, CDR1 is LGHNA and CDR2 is YNLKQL (reference sequence). CDR3 length: 15 residues. The junction had 0 bases not matched to a gene; V was cut back by 1 base and J by 3 bases. Extracted RNA was reverse transcribed, and the resulting cDNA served as sequencing template. The repertoire was sequenced with immunoSEQ multiplex PCR; TCRdb's copy has only in-frame clones and lacks some. The sample holds roughly 260,000 clones, and no clone turns up only once. A panel of CD4, CD8alpha, NKG2D, NKG2ACE and other markers served to sort pooled cutaneous lymph node cells. About this clone: Antigen unknown. Any gene name here is a mouse gene name. The read ends 4 residues before the CDR3 terminus; that terminus is restored from the germline J gene. Distinct nucleotide sequences in the sample also encode this CDR3.

The sequenced sample consisted of CD4+ T cells sorted from a lymph node. The sequence came from a C3H/HeJ mouse with alopecia areata. This strain has MHC haplotype H2-k. This chain connects TRBV5 to TRBJ2-5; TRBD2 matches at 11 bases. CDR3 loop: CASSQGLGGQDTQYF. Partial CDR3 DNA: TGTGCCAGCAGCCAAGGACTGGGGGGGCAAGAC.